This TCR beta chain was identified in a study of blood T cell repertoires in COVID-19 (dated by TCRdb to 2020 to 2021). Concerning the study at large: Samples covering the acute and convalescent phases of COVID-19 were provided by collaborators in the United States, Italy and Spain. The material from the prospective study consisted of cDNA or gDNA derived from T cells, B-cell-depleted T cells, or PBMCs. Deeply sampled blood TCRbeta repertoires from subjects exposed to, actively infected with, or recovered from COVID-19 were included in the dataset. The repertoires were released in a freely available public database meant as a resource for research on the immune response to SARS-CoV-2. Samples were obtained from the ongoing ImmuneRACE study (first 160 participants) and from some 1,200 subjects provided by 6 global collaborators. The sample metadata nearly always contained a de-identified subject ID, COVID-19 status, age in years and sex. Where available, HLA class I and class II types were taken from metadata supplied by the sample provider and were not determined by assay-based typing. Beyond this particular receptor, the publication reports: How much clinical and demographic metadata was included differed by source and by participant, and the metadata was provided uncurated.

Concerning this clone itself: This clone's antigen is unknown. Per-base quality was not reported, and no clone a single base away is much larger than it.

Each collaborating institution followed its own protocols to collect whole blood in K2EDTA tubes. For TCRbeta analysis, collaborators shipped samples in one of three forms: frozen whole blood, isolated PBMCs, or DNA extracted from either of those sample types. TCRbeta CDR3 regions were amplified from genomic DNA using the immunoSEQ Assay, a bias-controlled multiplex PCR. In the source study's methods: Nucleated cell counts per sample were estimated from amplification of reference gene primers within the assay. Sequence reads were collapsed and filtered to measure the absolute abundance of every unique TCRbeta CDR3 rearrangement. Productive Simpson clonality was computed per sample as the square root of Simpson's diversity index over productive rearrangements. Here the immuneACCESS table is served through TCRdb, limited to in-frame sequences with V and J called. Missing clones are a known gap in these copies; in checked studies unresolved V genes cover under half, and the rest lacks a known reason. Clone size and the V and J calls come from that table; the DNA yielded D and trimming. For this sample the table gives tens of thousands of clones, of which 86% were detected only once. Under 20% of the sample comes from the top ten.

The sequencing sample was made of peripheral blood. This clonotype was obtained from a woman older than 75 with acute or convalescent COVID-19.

The DNA sequence is TGTGCCAGCAGCTTAGCGGGGACCTACAATGAGCAGTTCTTC. Translated, it reads CASSLAGTYNEQFF. Recombination connected TRBV7-3 to TRBJ2-1, and perhaps TRBD2 as D gene, on 6 matching bases. The CDR3 holds 14 amino acids from the cysteine to the phenylalanine. The read is trimmed to its CDR3 DNA, 42 bases read in frame from base 1. Sequences SGHTA (CDR1) and FQGTGA (CDR2) are obtained from the germline V gene. V and J are truncated by 2 bases and 2 bases respectively, leaving an intervening sequence of 7 bases.